A single sample is the source of the 22 T cell receptor beta chains below, sequenced in a study of T-cell memory formation after mild COVID-19. In TCRdb, the 5' RACE reads were re-called with MiXCR into one record per CDR3 protein. This sample has 380,000 or so distinct CDR3 sequences; around 15% occur once, and the top ten carry about 22%. The sequenced sample consisted of PBMCs or a T cell subset sorted from them (not recorded which). The receptors stem from a man in his late teens or twenties who had mild COVID-19 (a few samples of this study predate the infection). Cell type and time point are not known.

This clonotype appeared a few times. The chain combines TRBV12-3 or TRBV12-4 with TRBJ1-1; D not resolved. This CDR3 spans 11 amino acids. V was trimmed by 6 bases and J by 4 bases, leaving 6 bases between them. CDR3 coding DNA: TGTGCCAGCAGCCCCCGCACTGAAGCTTTCTTT. Its translation: CASSPRTEAFF.

This clonotype was observed a few times. The chain carries TRBV15 and TRBJ1-1, with no clear D. CDR3 length: 13 residues. Germline values: CDR1 LNHNV, CDR2 YYDKDF (reference sequence). Trimming removed 1 base from V and 9 bases from J, with 12 bases in between. The CDR3 spells CATSRVLGEKAFF. CDR3 DNA: TGTGCCACCAGCAGAGTCCTCGGAGAGAAAGCTTTCTTT.

In its sample, this clonotype was seen many times. This chain joins TRBV21-1 and TRBJ2-4; no check of the table's D call, TRBD2, against the DNA was made. TRBV21-1 is assigned pseudogene status. This CDR3 comprises 16 residues. The CDR3 nucleotides read TGTGCCAGCAGCAAAGAGGCTCCTGCGGGTCGAAACATTCAGTACTTC. This sequence encodes CASSKEAPAGRNIQYF.

This clonotype showed up many times. The rearrangement joins TRBV5-1 to TRBJ1-6, with D possibly matching TRBD1 (6 bases). From germline, CDR1 is SGHRS and CDR2 YFSETQ. Trimming removed 5 bases from V and 4 bases from J, with 10 bases in between. This CDR3 is 14 amino acids long. The CDR3 DNA follows: TGCGCCAGCAGTTTACAGGGTTATAATTCACCCCTCCACTTT. This sequence encodes CASSLQGYNSPLHF.

This clonotype has only a few counts. This rearrangement joins TRBV18 to TRBJ1-1, with 7 bases matching TRBD1. Germline V gene sequence: CDR1 KGHSH, CDR2 LQKENI. V lost 5 bases, J lost 3 bases, and 3 bases stayed unmatched. There are 13 residues in the CDR3. CDR3 DNA: TGTGCCAGCTCAGGGACAGCTTACACTGAAGCTTTCTTT. Protein: CASSGTAYTEAFF.

The chain recombines TRBV2 with TRBJ2-1; 8 bases map to TRBD2. CDR1 and CDR2 (germline): SNHLY, FYNNEI. This CDR3 is 15 amino acids long. The V segment lost 5 bases and the J segment 7 bases; nucleotides outside the gene matches: 10. CDR3: CASSSIAGSWNEQFF. As DNA, the CDR3 is TGTGCCAGCAGTTCTATAGCGGGGTCGTGGAATGAGCAGTTCTTC.

The J gene is TRBJ1-1, the V gene TRBV5-1, with D uncertain. Germline V gives CDR1 SGHRS, CDR2 YFSETQ. This CDR3 is 16 amino acids long. The V and J ends lost 0 bases and 6 bases respectively, with 18 bases between them. For the CDR3, the DNA is TGCGCCAGCAGCTTGGGGGCAGTAACGAGGATGGCTGAAGCTTTCTTT. Residues: CASSLGAVTRMAEAFF.

This clonotype was picked up a small number of times. This chain joins TRBV4-1 and TRBJ1-2; the D is unclear. The CDR3 spans 15 residues. Germline V CDR1 and CDR2: MGHRA, YSYEKL. V was shortened by 4 bases and J by 3 bases, with 15 bases between the two germline ends. Here the CDR3 DNA reads TGCGCCAGCAGCCCCCGCGAGAATGGTGACTATGGCTACACCTTC. Translation gives CASSPRENGDYGYTF.

A few counts support this clonotype. The DNA for the CDR3 is TGTGCCAGCAGACGGACATTGAACACTGAAGCTTTCTTT. It yields the protein CASRRTLNTEAFF. V gene TRBV6-2 or TRBV6-3 combines with J gene TRBJ1-1; possibly TRBD1 for D (5 bases). The CDR3 loop spans 13 amino acids. V lost 6 bases, J lost 0 bases, and 8 bases lay in between. Germline assignment: CDR1 MNHEY and CDR2 SVGEGT.

This clonotype was seen repeatedly, ten times or more. The chain carries TRBV7-9 and TRBJ2-5, with D maybe TRBD2 (6 bases). Germline V gene sequence: CDR1 SEHNR, CDR2 FQNEAQ (reference sequence). This CDR3 is 15 amino acids long. Trimming cost V 4 bases and J 1 base, with 13 bases left between them. The DNA for the CDR3 is TGTGCCAGCAGCTGGGGGGACCATTTCCAAGAGACCCAGTACTTC. Its translation: CASSWGDHFQETQYF.

This clonotype was seen more than once but under ten times. J is TRBJ2-3 and V is TRBV7-3, with unresolved D. The CDR3 length is 15 residues. Germline values: CDR1 SGHTA, CDR2 FQGTGA. The V and J ends lost 5 bases and 0 bases respectively, with 12 bases between them. The CDR3 DNA is TGTGCCAGCAGCGCGACCGGTCATAGCACAGATACGCAGTATTTT. This encodes CASSATGHSTDTQYF.

This clonotype appeared a few times. The chain recombines TRBV3-1 with TRBJ1-1, with a possible D match to TRBD1 (5 bases). Germline CDR1 is LGHDT and CDR2 is YNNKEL (reference sequence). V shed 0 bases and J shed 3 bases, with 11 bases lying between them. This CDR3 has 15 residues. CDR3 coding DNA: TGTGCCAGCAGCCAAGAGCCAGGGTCGCACACTGAAGCTTTCTTT. Amino acids: CASSQEPGSHTEAFF.

V and J are TRBV12-3 or TRBV12-4 and TRBJ2-1, with 11 bases fitting TRBD1. V trimming: 5 bases; J trimming: 10 bases; junction bases outside the gene matches: 7. This CDR3 is built from 14 residues. The CDR3 sequence: CASSHGQGALEQFF. The CDR3 nucleotides are TGTGCCAGCAGTCATGGACAGGGGGCATTAGAGCAGTTCTTC.

The chain employs TRBV9 and TRBJ2-3, with D possibly TRBD2 on 6 matching bases. Germline loops: CDR1 SGDLS, CDR2 YYNGEE. The CDR3 has 16 residues. V was trimmed by 0 bases and J by 1 base, leaving 12 bases between them. The CDR3 nucleotides read TGTGCCAGCAGCGTAGGGAGGGCTAGCCGCACAGATACGCAGTATTTT. Protein: CASSVGRASRTDTQYF.

Only a few counts were recorded for this clonotype. The chain couples TRBV5-4 to TRBJ1-1; possible D gene TRBD1, 5 bases. Looked up from germline, CDR1 is SGHNT and CDR2 is YYREEE (reference sequence). The CDR3 extends over 13 amino acids. V gave up 2 bases and J gave up 10 bases, with 15 bases separating them. CDR3 residues: CASSFSGTLLAFF. The CDR3 nucleotides are TGTGCCAGCAGCTTCTCAGGGACTCTGTTAGCTTTCTTT.

V usage is TRBV7-2 and J usage is TRBJ2-3; TRBD2 agrees at 10 bases. This CDR3 contains 19 residues. Trimming removed 5 bases from V and 8 bases from J; junction bases left unmatched: 22. Looked up from germline, CDR1 is SGHTA and CDR2 is FQGNSA. CDR3 nucleotide sequence: TGTGCCAGCAGCCCTACGAGCGGGGGTAGCGGGGGGCCCAAAGTTACGCAGTATTTT. Protein sequence: CASSPTSGGSGGPKVTQYF.

The chain combines TRBV7-2 with TRBJ2-1, with 8 bases that match TRBD2. The germline gives CDR1 SGHTA, CDR2 FQGNSA. The CDR3 is 18 residues long. Germline trimming cut 5 bases from V and 3 bases from J; bases unmatched to any gene: 15. The CDR3 here is CASSQPGGEVLLYNEQFF. In DNA form, the CDR3 reads TGTGCCAGCAGCCAGCCCGGGGGGGAGGTACTACTCTACAATGAGCAGTTCTTC.

This clonotype was observed a handful of times. The V call is TRBV12-3 or TRBV12-4, the J call TRBJ2-5, with D maybe TRBD1 (7 bases). CDR3 size: 17 residues. V lost 7 bases and J 5 bases, leaving 26 bases between the germline ends. The CDR3 sequence is CASTPGGWSGSMETQYF. The CDR3, as DNA: TGTGCCAGCACCCCAGGGGGGTGGTCAGGGAGTATGGAGACCCAGTACTTC.

This clonotype has only a few counts. This chain connects TRBV4-1 to TRBJ1-4, with 7 bases lining up with TRBD1. The CDR3 has 16 residues. Germline loops: CDR1 MGHRA, CDR2 YSYEKL. Trimming cost V 4 bases and J 7 bases; bases outside gene matches: 12. The CDR3 DNA reads as TGCGCCAGCAGCCCGCGTGGAACAGGGGCCAGTGAAAAACTGTTTTTT. This sequence encodes CASSPRGTGASEKLFF.

The chain combines TRBV12-3 or TRBV12-4 with TRBJ1-3; the D gene is possibly TRBD1 (6 bases). The V gene lost 5 bases and the J gene lost 0 bases, with 11 bases spanning the gap. CDR3 length equals 15 residues. CDR3 sequence: CASSPQGGSGNTIYF. CDR3 coding DNA: TGTGCCAGCAGTCCACAGGGCGGCTCTGGAAACACCATATATTTT.

This clonotype was picked up a small number of times. The chain joins TRBV4-1 to TRBJ2-2; 8 positions match TRBD2. This CDR3 has 17 amino acids. Trimming cost V 2 bases and J 1 base; bases outside gene matches: 6. Germline V gene lookup returns CDR1 MGHRA and CDR2 YSYEKL. CDR3 sequence (DNA): TGCGCCAGCAGCCAACCCGGGGGGGGGCGGAACACCGGGGAGCTGTTTTTT. It translates to CASSQPGGGRNTGELFF.

This clonotype was counted between two and nine times. The chain joins TRBV12-3 or TRBV12-4 to TRBJ1-2, with 9 bases fitting TRBD1. This CDR3 contains 16 residues. V lost 10 bases, J lost 1 base, and 13 bases stayed unmatched. CDR3 bases: TGTGCCATCTCCGGGACAGGGAGGCGGATTAACTATGGCTACACCTTC. This gives the protein CAISGTGRRINYGYTF.